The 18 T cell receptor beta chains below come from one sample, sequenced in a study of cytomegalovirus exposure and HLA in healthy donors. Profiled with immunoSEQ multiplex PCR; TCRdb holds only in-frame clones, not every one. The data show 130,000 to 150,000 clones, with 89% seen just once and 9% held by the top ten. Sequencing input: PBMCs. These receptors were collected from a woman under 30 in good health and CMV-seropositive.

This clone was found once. CDR3 in DNA: TGCGCCAGCAGCCAAGGAATGTCGGGGGGATTTTCCGAGCAGTACTTC. Its translation is CASSQGMSGGFSEQYF. The V gene is TRBV4-3, the J gene TRBJ2-7; 7 bases map to TRBD2. Germline loops: CDR1 LGHNA, CDR2 YSLEER. This CDR3 is built from 16 residues. V shed 1 base and J 6 bases; nucleotides not matched to a gene: 12.

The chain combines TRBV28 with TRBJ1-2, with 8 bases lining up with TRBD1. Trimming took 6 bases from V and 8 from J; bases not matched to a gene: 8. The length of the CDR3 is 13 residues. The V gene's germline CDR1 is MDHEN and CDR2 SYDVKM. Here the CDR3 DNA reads TGTGCCAGCAGCTTTCAGGACAGGGAAGGCTACACCTTC. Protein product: CASSFQDREGYTF.

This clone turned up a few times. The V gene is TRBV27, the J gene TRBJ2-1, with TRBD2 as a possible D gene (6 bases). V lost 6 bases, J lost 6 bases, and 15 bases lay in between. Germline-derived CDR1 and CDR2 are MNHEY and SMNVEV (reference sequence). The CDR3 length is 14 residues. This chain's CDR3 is CASSPGVGPNEQFF. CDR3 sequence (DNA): TGTGCCAGCAGCCCGGGGGTGGGACCCAATGAGCAGTTCTTC.

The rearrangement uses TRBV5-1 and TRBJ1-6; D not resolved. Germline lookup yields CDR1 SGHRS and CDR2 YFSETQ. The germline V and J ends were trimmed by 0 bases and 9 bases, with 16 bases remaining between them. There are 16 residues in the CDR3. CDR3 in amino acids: CASSLARPGSGSPLHF. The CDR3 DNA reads TGCGCCAGCAGCTTGGCCAGGCCGGGGTCGGGTTCACCCCTCCACTTT.

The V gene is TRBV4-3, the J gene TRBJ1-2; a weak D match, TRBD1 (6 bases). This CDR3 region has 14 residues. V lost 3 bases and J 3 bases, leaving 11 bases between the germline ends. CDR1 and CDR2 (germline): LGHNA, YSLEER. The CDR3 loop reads CASSHLPGDYGYTF. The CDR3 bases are TGCGCCAGCAGCCATTTACCAGGGGACTATGGCTACACCTTC.

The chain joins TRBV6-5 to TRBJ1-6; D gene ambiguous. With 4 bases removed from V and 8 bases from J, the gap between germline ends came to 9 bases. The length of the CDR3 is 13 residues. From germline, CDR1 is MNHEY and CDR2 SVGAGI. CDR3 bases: TGTGCCAGCAGTTTCCCCGGAGATTCACCCCTCCACTTT. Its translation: CASSFPGDSPLHF.

The CDR3 loop reads CASSVSTEIFYGYTF. Written as DNA, the CDR3 is TGTGCCAGCAGTGTGTCTACGGAGATTTTCTATGGCTACACCTTC. The chain carries TRBV6-1 and TRBJ1-2; D unresolved. V was clipped by 4 bases and J by 4 bases, with 16 bases between them. This CDR3 comprises 15 residues. Germline CDR1 MNHNS, CDR2 SASEGT.

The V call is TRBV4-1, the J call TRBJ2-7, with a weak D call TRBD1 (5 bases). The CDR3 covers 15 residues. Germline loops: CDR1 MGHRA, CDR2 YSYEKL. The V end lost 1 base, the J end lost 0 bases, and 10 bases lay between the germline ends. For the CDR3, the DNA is TGCGCCAGCAGCCAAGTCCAGGACACCTCCTACGAGCAGTACTTC. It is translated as CASSQVQDTSYEQYF.

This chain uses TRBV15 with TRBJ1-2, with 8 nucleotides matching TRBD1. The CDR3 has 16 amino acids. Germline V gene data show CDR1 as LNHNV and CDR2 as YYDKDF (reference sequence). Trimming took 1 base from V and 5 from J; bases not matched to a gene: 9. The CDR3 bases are TGTGCCACCAGCAGAGGGGGGACAGGTTCCCCATATGGCTACACCTTC. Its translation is CATSRGGTGSPYGYTF. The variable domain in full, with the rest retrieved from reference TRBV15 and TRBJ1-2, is DAMVIQNPRYQVTQFGKPVTLSCSQTLNHNVMYWYQQKSSQAPKLLFHYYDKDFNNEADTPDNFQSRRPNTSFCFLDIRSPGLGDTAMYLCATSRGGTGSPYGYTFGSGTRLTVV.

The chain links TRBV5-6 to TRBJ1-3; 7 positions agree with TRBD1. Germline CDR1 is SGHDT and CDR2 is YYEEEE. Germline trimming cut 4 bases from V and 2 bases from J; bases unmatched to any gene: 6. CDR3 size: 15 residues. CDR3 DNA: TGTGCCAGCAGCGAGGAACAGGGGACTGGAAACACCATATATTTT. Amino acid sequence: CASSEEQGTGNTIYF. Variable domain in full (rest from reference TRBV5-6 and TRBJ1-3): DAGVTQSPTHLIKTRGQQVTLRCSPKSGHDTVSWYQQALGQGPQFIFQYYEEEERQRGNFPDRFSGHQFPNYSSELNVNALLLGDSALYLCASSEEQGTGNTIYFGEGSWLTVV.

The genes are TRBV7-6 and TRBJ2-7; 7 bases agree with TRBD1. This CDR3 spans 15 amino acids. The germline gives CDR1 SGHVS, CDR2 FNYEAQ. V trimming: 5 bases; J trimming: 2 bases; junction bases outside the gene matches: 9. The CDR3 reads CASSSGGQETYEQYF. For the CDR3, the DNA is TGTGCCAGCAGCAGCGGTGGACAGGAGACCTACGAGCAGTACTTC.

This CDR3 reads CASSELRWTGDGYTF. The CDR3 coding sequence is TGTGCCAGCAGTGAGCTCCGGTGGACAGGGGACGGCTACACCTTC. J is TRBJ1-2 and V is TRBV25-1, with 9 bases that match TRBD1. This CDR3 contains 15 residues. Germline CDR1 is MGHDK and CDR2 is SYGVNS. J gave up 8 bases and V 3 bases, and 10 bases lay outside the gene matches.

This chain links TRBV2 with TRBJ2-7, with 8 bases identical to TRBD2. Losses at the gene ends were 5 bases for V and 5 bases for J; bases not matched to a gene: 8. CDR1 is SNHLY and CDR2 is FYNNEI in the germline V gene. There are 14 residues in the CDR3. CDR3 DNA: TGTGCCAGCAGTACCGAGCGGGGGTACGACGAGCAGTACTTC. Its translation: CASSTERGYDEQYF.

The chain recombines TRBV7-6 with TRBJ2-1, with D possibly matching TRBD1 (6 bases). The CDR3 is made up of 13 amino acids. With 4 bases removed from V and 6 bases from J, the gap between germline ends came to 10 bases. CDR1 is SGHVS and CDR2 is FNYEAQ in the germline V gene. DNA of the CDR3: TGTGCCAGCAGCTCGGACAGAGTCAATGAGCAGTTCTTC. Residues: CASSSDRVNEQFF.

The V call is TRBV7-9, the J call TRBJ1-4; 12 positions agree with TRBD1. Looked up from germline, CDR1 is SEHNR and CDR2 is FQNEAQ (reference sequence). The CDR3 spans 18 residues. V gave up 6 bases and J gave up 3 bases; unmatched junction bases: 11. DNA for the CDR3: TGTGCCAGCAGGCCCGGGACAGGGGGCGTTTGGGCTAATGAAAAACTGTTTTTT. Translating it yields CASRPGTGGVWANEKLFF.

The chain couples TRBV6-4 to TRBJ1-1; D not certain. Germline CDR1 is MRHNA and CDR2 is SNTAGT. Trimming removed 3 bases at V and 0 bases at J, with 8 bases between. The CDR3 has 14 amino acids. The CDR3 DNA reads TGTGCCAGCAGTGATAACGGTATGAACACTGAAGCTTTCTTT. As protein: CASSDNGMNTEAFF.

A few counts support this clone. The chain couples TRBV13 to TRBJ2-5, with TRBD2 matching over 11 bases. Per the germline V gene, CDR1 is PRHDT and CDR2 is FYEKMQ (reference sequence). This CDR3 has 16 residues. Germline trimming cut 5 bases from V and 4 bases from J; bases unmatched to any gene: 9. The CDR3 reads CASSHSGGASVETQYF. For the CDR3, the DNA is TGTGCCAGCAGCCATAGCGGGGGGGCCTCGGTAGAGACCCAGTACTTC.

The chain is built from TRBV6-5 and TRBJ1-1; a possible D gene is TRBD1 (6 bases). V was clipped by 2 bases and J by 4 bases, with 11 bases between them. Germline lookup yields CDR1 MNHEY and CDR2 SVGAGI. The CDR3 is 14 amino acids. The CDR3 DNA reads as TGTGCCAGCAGTTACGGGCAGGGGACCACTGAAGCTTTCTTT. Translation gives CASSYGQGTTEAFF.